Presented here are 2 T cell receptor beta chains from one specimen sequenced in a study of cytomegalovirus exposure and HLA in healthy donors. A multiplex PCR was run with 60 Vbeta primers and 13 Jbeta primers. The data were produced by immunoSEQ multiplex PCR, yet TCRdb's version contains in-frame clones alone and is incomplete. This sample yields around 110,000 clones, of which roughly 70% are seen a single time; 12% to 15% belongs to the top ten. The sequencing input was PBMCs. Every receptor here comes from a middle-aged woman in good health and CMV-seropositive.

The CDR3 sequence is CASSSFGTLLTEAFF. CDR3 DNA sequence: TGTGCCAGCAGCTCCTTCGGGACATTACTCACTGAAGCTTTCTTT. V gene TRBV5-4 combines with J gene TRBJ1-1, with D possibly being TRBD1 (6 bases). Germline values: CDR1 SGHNT, CDR2 YYREEE (reference sequence). V gave up 3 bases and J gave up 4 bases, with 16 bases separating them. The CDR3 loop spans 15 amino acids. Based on the CDR3 plus reference TRBV5-4 and TRBJ1-1, the full variable domain is ETGVTQSPTHLIKTRGQQVTLRCSSQSGHNTVSWYQQALGQGPQFIFQYYREEENGRGNFPPRFSGLQFPNYSSELNVNALELDDSALYLCASSSFGTLLTEAFFGQGTRLTVV.

A few counts support this clone. The V gene is TRBV19, the J gene TRBJ2-1; 8 bases fit TRBD1. In germline, CDR1 is LNHDA, CDR2 SQIVND (reference sequence). V shed 6 bases, J shed 0 bases, and the junction held 4 bases outside the gene matches. CDR3 length equals 15 residues. CDR3 DNA: TGTGCCAGTAGATATGGACAGGGCTCCTACAATGAGCAGTTCTTC. It specifies CASRYGQGSYNEQFF.